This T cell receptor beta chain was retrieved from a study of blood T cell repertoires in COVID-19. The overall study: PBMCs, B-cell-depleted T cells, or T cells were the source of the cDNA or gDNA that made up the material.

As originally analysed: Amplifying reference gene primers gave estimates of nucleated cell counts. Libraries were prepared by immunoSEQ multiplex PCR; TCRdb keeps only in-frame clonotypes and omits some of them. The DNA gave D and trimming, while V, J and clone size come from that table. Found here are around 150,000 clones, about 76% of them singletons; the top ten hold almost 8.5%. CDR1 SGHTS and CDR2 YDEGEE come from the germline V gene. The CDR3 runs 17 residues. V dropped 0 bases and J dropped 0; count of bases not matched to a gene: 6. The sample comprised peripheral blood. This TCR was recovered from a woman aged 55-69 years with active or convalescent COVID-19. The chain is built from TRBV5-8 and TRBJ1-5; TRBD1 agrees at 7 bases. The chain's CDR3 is CASSLAGTALSNQPQHF. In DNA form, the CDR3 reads TGTGCCAGCAGCTTGGCAGGGACAGCCCTTAGCAATCAGCCCCAGCATTTT.